This T cell receptor beta chain was identified in a study of shared clonotypes between healthy human individuals. Study-wide results and limits: Sampling covered nothing but blood. Tissue TCR repertoires likely differ from those found in blood. A limitation of the genetic and exposure-history diversity represented arose from few donors.

The authors distributed each subset's genomic DNA evenly over several immunoSEQ plates. Profiled with immunoSEQ multiplex PCR; TCRdb holds only in-frame clones, not every one. The data contain hundreds of thousands of clones, 70% to 80% of them seen just once; the ten biggest clones take up 12%. The donors, all of them Caucasian adults, lived in Nashville, Tennessee. The sample holds one count of this clone. As yet, its antigen is unknown. Per the germline V gene, CDR1 is SQVTM and CDR2 is ANQGSEA. Trimming cost V 8 bases and J 0 bases; bases outside gene matches: 9. The CDR3 contains 14 residues. This chain uses TRBV29-1 with TRBJ1-1, with 7 bases identical to TRBD1. The sequence came from a woman in her 40s in good health. Some clones in this sample may be carry-over from other donors' samples. Sequenced sample: PBMCs. The CDR3 DNA is TGCAGCTCAAGACAGGGCCCACTGAACACTGAAGCTTTCTTT. Protein: CSSRQGPLNTEAFF.